This T cell receptor (beta chain) derives from a study of shared clonotypes between healthy human individuals. Cells designated naive CD8 were CD45RO-negative and were positively selected for CCR7, with terminally differentiated effector memory CD45RA+ cells excluded. TCRdb keeps only in-frame clones here, not all; method: immunoSEQ multiplex PCR. This table holds approximately 2,000,000 clones, about 93% found once. This clonotype was sampled from a man aged 18 to 30 in good health. Some clones in this sample may be carry-over from other donors' samples. Sequenced material: naive CD8+ T cells from PBMCs.

DNA of the CDR3: TGTGCCAGCAGTTACCCCATACAGGGGCTTGAACAGCCCCAGCATTTT. This encodes CASSYPIQGLEQPQHF. The rearrangement links TRBV6-6 to TRBJ1-5; 7 bases agree with TRBD1. The CDR3 has 16 amino acids. The V gene end was trimmed by 2 bases and the J gene end by 7 bases; junction bases not matched to a gene: 11. Germline CDR1 is MNHNY and CDR2 is SVGAGI (reference sequence).